The T cell receptor beta chain under discussion was sequenced for a study of blood T cell repertoires in COVID-19. Study context: Samples representing acute and convalescent COVID-19 were sourced from the United States, Italy and Spain. Sources were T cells, B-cell-depleted T cells, or PBMCs; the material itself was cDNA or gDNA.

CDR1 SQVTM and CDR2 ANQGSEA come from the germline V gene. Trimming shortened V by 7 bases and J by 4 bases, and 13 bases separated the two germline ends. CDR3 length equals 12 residues. Authors' data handling: Amplified reference gene primers provided the basis for estimating nucleated cell counts. Produced via immunoSEQ multiplex PCR; TCRdb's table is partial and in-frame only. That table supplies the V and J calls and clone size; D and trimming were determined from the DNA. The data contain approximately 110,000 clones, roughly nine tenths of them singletons. This clone has just one count. Sample: peripheral blood. The J gene is TRBJ1-2, the V gene TRBV29-1; a weak D match, TRBD1 (6 bases). This TCR derives from an elderly woman with acute or convalescent COVID-19. The DNA for the CDR3 is TGCAGCGCCTGGGGGGGGGCCTATGGCTACACCTTC. Its protein is CSAWGGAYGYTF. The full variable domain, rest sourced from reference TRBV29-1 and TRBJ1-2, is SAVISQKPSRDICQRGTSLTIQCQVDSQVTMMFWYRQQPGQSLTLIATANQGSEATYESGFVIDKFPISRPNLTFSTLTVSNMSPEDSSIYLCSAWGGAYGYTFGSGTRLTVV.